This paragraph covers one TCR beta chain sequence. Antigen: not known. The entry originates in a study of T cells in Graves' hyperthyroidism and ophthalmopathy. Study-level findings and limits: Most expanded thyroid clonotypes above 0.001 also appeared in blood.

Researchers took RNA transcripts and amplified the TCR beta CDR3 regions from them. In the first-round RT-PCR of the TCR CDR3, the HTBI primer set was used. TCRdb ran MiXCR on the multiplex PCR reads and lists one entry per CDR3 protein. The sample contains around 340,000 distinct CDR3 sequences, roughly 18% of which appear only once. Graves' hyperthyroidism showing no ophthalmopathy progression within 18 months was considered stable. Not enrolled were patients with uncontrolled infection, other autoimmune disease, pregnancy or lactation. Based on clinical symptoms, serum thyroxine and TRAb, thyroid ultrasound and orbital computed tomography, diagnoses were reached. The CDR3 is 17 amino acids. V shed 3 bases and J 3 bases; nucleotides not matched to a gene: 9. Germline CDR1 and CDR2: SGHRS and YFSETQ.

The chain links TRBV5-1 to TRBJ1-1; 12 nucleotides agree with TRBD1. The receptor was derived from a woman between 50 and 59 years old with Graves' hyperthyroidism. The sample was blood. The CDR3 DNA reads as TGCGCCAGCAGCTGGCGGGGGACAGGGGGCGGATACACTGAAGCTTTCTTT. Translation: CASSWRGTGGGYTEAFF.